This TCR beta chain emerged from a study of CD8 T cells in Susac syndrome. RNA was extracted with the RNeasy kit, and a quantity of roughly 0.5 to 1 ug was reverse transcribed using random hexamers. Across 54 Vbeta and 13 Jbeta, immunoSEQ multiplex PCR amplified TCR beta CDR3. Via MiXCR, TCRdb re-called the immunoSEQ multiplex PCR reads, giving one row per CDR3 protein. The sample lists hundreds of thousands of distinct CDR3 sequences, around 85% occurring once. This clonotype was detected only a few times. Trimming stripped 3 bases from V and 5 bases from J, with 5 bases between. This CDR3 is 11 amino acids long. The V gene's germline CDR1 is MNHEY and CDR2 SMNVEV (reference sequence).

The chain carries TRBV27 and TRBJ2-7, with D uncertain. This clonotype was sampled from a human donor with multiple sclerosis. Sequencing input: CD8+ T cells from PBMCs. CDR3 in DNA: TGTGCCAGCAGTTTTTTTGACGAGCAGTACTTC. Protein: CASSFFDEQYF.